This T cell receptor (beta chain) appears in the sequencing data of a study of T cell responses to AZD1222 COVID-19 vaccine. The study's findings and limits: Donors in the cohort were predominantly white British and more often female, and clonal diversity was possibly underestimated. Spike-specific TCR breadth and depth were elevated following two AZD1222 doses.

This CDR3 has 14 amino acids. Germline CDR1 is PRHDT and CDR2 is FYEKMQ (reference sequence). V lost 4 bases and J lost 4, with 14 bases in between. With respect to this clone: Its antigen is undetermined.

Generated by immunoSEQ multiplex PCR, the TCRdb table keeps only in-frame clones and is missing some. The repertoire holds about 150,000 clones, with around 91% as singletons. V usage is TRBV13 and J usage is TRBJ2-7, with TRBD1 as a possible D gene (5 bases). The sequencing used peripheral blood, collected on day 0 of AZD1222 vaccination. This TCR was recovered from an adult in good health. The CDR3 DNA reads TGTGCCAGCAGCTCGAATCCCGACAGTTACGAGCAGTACGTC. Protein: CASSSNPDSYEQYV.